This TCR beta chain is drawn from a study of CDR3 diversity in severe acne. This clonotype appeared many times. TCRdb reanalysed the PCR reads using MiXCR and keeps one entry per CDR3 protein. In the table there are almost 85,000 distinct CDR3 sequences, 51% of which are singletons. Deletions cut 3 bases from V and 3 bases from J, with 16 bases between. This CDR3 has 15 residues. Germline CDR1 reads SQVTM; CDR2 reads ANQGSEA. The sequence was obtained from a male donor in good health, without acne. This sequence joins TRBV29-1 and TRBJ2-3; D gene unclear. The specimen was blood. The CDR3 is CSVDVARGSTDTQYF. The CDR3 nucleotides are TGCAGCGTTGATGTCGCGAGAGGTAGTACAGATACGCAGTATTTT.